This TCR beta chain was observed in a study of cytomegalovirus exposure and HLA in healthy donors. Germline-derived CDR1 and CDR2 are MNHEY and SMNVEV (reference sequence). CDR3 length: 15 amino acids. V lost 0 bases and J lost 7, with 10 bases in between. PCR was performed using 60 Vbeta and 13 Jbeta primers. Using immunoSEQ multiplex PCR, the repertoire was profiled, and TCRdb retains in-frame clones only, with some absent. Of under 110,000 clones listed, about three quarters are singletons. The TCR sequence derives from a woman aged 45 to 65 in good health and CMV-seropositive. The rearrangement uses TRBV27 and TRBJ1-6; the D gene is possibly TRBD1 (5 bases). What was sequenced was PBMCs. The CDR3 DNA is TGTGCCAGCAGTTTATCGGGGGGAGGGAATTCACCCCTCCACTTT. Protein product: CASSLSGGGNSPLHF.